This is a list of T cell receptor beta chains from one sample in a study of radiotherapy plus CTLA-4 blockade in lung cancer. Assay: immunoSEQ multiplex PCR; the TCRdb copy retains only in-frame clones and omits some. The repertoire has 52,000 or so clones, roughly three quarters of them found once; the top ten carry 3.2%. This sample comprised peripheral blood, obtained from a patient treated with radiotherapy plus ipilimumab. These receptors came from a human donor with non-small cell lung cancer who had a partial response to radiotherapy plus ipilimumab. Each CDR3 is given with its conserved first and last residue. Each record gives: D gene, V gene, J gene, clone size, CDR3 protein, CDR3 DNA. D genes are given only for firm matches. Size is omitted from some rows. Given values are once, few, many or a class for expanded clones.

D: TRBD2
V: TRBV5-4
J: TRBJ2-7
size: .
CDR3: CASSRPGGETYEQYF
DNA: TGTGCCAGCAGCAGACCGGGGGGAGAGACCTACGAGCAGTACTTC

D: TRBD1
V: TRBV10-3
J: TRBJ2-1
size: .
CDR3: CAIRDAGGGDEQFF
DNA: TGTGCCATCAGGGACGCAGGGGGCGGCGACGAGCAGTTCTTC

D: .
V: TRBV19
J: TRBJ2-2
size: .
CDR3: CASSFPPRGLDTGELFF
DNA: TGTGCCAGTAGTTTTCCTCCCCGGGGACTGGACACCGGGGAGCTGTTTTTT

D: .
V: TRBV6-6
J: TRBJ2-1
size: once
CDR3: CASNTRIGTEQFF
DNA: TGTGCCAGCAATACTAGGATCGGCACTGAGCAGTTCTTC

D: TRBD2
V: TRBV5-4
J: TRBJ2-5
size: .
CDR3: CASSGLAGKPQETQYF
DNA: TGTGCCAGCAGCGGACTAGCGGGCAAACCCCAAGAGACCCAGTACTTC

D: .
V: TRBV5-1
J: TRBJ2-1
size: .
CDR3: CASSLAGRTPISYNEQFF
DNA: TGCGCCAGCAGCTTGGCCGGCAGGACTCCCATCTCCTACAATGAGCAGTTCTTC

D: TRBD1
V: TRBV5-4
J: TRBJ1-1
size: .
CDR3: CASSLATGDEAFF
DNA: TGTGCCAGCAGCTTGGCCACAGGGGATGAAGCTTTCTTT

D: .
V: TRBV9
J: TRBJ2-3
size: .
CDR3: CASSVGGEGRDTQYF
DNA: TGTGCCAGCAGCGTAGGTGGGGAAGGGAGGGATACGCAGTATTTT

D: .
V: TRBV2
J: TRBJ2-2
size: .
CDR3: CASSEALSSRGGELFF
DNA: TGTGCCAGCAGTGAAGCGCTGTCTAGCCGGGGCGGGGAGCTGTTTTTT

D: .
V: TRBV4-2
J: TRBJ1-6
size: .
CDR3: CASSQDVGAANSPLHF
DNA: TGTGCCAGCAGCCAAGATGTGGGGGCAGCAAATTCACCCCTCCACTTT

D: .
V: TRBV10-3
J: TRBJ2-5
size: .
CDR3: CAISEVGLQETQYF
DNA: TGTGCCATCAGTGAGGTGGGACTTCAAGAGACCCAGTACTTC

D: .
V: TRBV6-5
J: TRBJ1-2
size: .
CDR3: CASSYSPLAGYTF
DNA: TGTGCCAGCAGTTACTCGCCTCTAGCAGGCTACACCTTC

D: .
V: TRBV5-6
J: TRBJ2-2
size: .
CDR3: CASSSDSRRNTGELFF
DNA: TGTGCCAGCAGCTCGGACAGCCGCAGGAACACCGGGGAGCTGTTTTTT

D: .
V: TRBV19
J: TRBJ1-1
size: few
CDR3: CATLRGTEAFF
DNA: TGTGCCACGCTACGAGGCACTGAAGCTTTCTTT

D: .
V: TRBV4-3
J: TRBJ1-1
size: few
CDR3: CASSQDPRVSTEAFF
DNA: TGCGCCAGCAGCCAAGATCCCAGGGTGAGCACTGAAGCTTTCTTT

D: .
V: TRBV4-1
J: TRBJ1-5
size: few
CDR3: CASSQGAGYRINQPQHF
DNA: TGCGCCAGCAGCCAAGGGGCAGGGTATCGGATCAATCAGCCCCAGCATTTT

D: TRBD1
V: TRBV25-1
J: TRBJ2-3
size: .
CDR3: CASSEYGQARKDTQYF
DNA: TGTGCCAGCAGTGAATACGGACAGGCCAGGAAAGATACGCAGTATTTT

D: TRBD1
V: TRBV11-1
J: TRBJ2-2
size: .
CDR3: CASSWGQGRTGELFF
DNA: TGTGCCAGCAGCTGGGGACAGGGGCGGACCGGGGAGCTGTTTTTT

D: .
V: TRBV9
J: TRBJ2-2
size: .
CDR3: CASSVGGTGELFF
DNA: TGTGCCAGCAGCGTTGGAGGAACCGGGGAGCTGTTTTTT

D: TRBD1
V: TRBV7-2
J: TRBJ2-2
size: .
CDR3: CASSRDRVSGELFF
DNA: TGTGCCAGCAGCCGGGACAGGGTTTCCGGGGAGCTGTTTTTT

D: .
V: TRBV2
J: TRBJ1-1
size: once
CDR3: CASSEMRTPNTEAFF
DNA: TGTGCCAGCAGTGAAATGAGGACACCGAACACTGAAGCTTTCTTT

D: TRBD2
V: TRBV7-6
J: TRBJ2-7
size: few
CDR3: CASSLRTSAGDREQYF
DNA: TGTGCCAGCAGCCTGAGGACTAGCGCAGGTGATCGGGAGCAGTACTTC

D: TRBD1
V: TRBV5-4
J: TRBJ2-7
size: .
CDR3: CASRLDPGQGAGEQYF
DNA: TGTGCCAGCAGATTAGATCCGGGACAGGGGGCCGGAGAGCAGTACTTC

D: TRBD2
V: TRBV6-5
J: TRBJ2-1
size: .
CDR3: CASSYISGGIYNEQFF
DNA: TGTGCCAGCAGTTACATTAGCGGGGGGATTTACAATGAGCAGTTCTTC

D: TRBD2
V: TRBV7-2
J: TRBJ2-3
size: .
CDR3: CASSPQGRGATATQYF
DNA: TGTGCCAGCAGCCCCCAAGGGCGGGGGGCCACGGCTACGCAGTATTTT

D: TRBD1
V: TRBV19
J: TRBJ2-2
size: .
CDR3: CASRDSLTGELFF
DNA: TGTGCCTCCCGGGACAGCCTCACCGGGGAGCTGTTTTTT

D: .
V: TRBV5-5
J: TRBJ2-7
size: .
CDR3: CASSPNAGIYEQYF
DNA: TGTGCCAGCAGCCCAAATGCAGGGATCTACGAGCAGTACTTC

D: TRBD1
V: TRBV28
J: TRBJ2-5
size: once
CDR3: CASSSGTGEETQYF
DNA: TGTGCCAGCAGTTCCGGGACAGGGGAAGAGACCCAGTACTTC

D: TRBD1
V: TRBV5-8
J: TRBJ2-5
size: .
CDR3: CASSLRDRQETQYF
DNA: TGTGCCAGCAGCTTGAGGGACAGACAAGAGACCCAGTACTTC

D: .
V: TRBV5-4
J: TRBJ2-7
size: .
CDR3: CASSGTGQLSYEQYF
DNA: TGTGCCAGCAGCGGTACAGGGCAACTTTCCTACGAGCAGTACTTC

D: TRBD1
V: TRBV9
J: TRBJ2-3
size: .
CDR3: CASSVEGASVDTQYF
DNA: TGTGCCAGCAGCGTAGAGGGGGCGTCGGTAGATACGCAGTATTTT

D: TRBD2
V: TRBV11-2
J: TRBJ2-3
size: .
CDR3: CASKGAGGQVDTQYF
DNA: TGTGCCAGCAAAGGAGCGGGGGGGCAGGTAGATACGCAGTATTTT

D: .
V: TRBV18
J: TRBJ1-2
size: .
CDR3: CASSPRQGLDGYTF
DNA: TGTGCCAGCTCACCTCGGCAGGGGCTGGATGGCTACACCTTC

D: TRBD2
V: TRBV7-3
J: TRBJ2-1
size: once
CDR3: CASSHRGGAVYNEQFF
DNA: TGTGCCAGCAGCCACCGCGGGGGGGCGGTGTACAATGAGCAGTTCTTC

D: TRBD2
V: TRBV30
J: TRBJ2-1
size: .
CDR3: CAWSVRGGGPNEQFF
DNA: TGTGCCTGGAGTGTACGAGGCGGGGGGCCCAATGAGCAGTTCTTC

D: .
V: TRBV29-1
J: TRBJ2-5
size: .
CDR3: CSVEGGRETQYF
DNA: TGCAGCGTTGAGGGGGGGCGGGAGACCCAGTACTTC

D: .
V: TRBV2
J: TRBJ2-3
size: .
CDR3: CASSALASDTQYF
DNA: TGTGCCAGCAGTGCCCTAGCGTCAGATACGCAGTATTTT

D: TRBD1
V: TRBV5-8
J: TRBJ1-1
size: .
CDR3: CASSLRGLGTEAFF
DNA: TGTGCCAGCAGCTTGAGGGGGCTAGGTACTGAAGCTTTCTTT

D: .
V: TRBV30
J: TRBJ1-1
size: .
CDR3: CAWSGTFRGTEAFF
DNA: TGTGCCTGGAGCGGGACTTTCCGGGGCACTGAAGCTTTCTTT

D: .
V: TRBV4-1
J: TRBJ2-7
size: few
CDR3: CASSQGPTYEQYF
DNA: TGCGCCAGCAGCCAGGGCCCAACCTACGAGCAGTACTTC

D: .
V: TRBV6-6
J: TRBJ1-2
size: .
CDR3: CASRAGKGNGYTF
DNA: TGTGCCAGCCGTGCAGGGAAAGGGAATGGCTACACCTTC

D: .
V: TRBV18
J: TRBJ2-5
size: few
CDR3: CASSPGFVETQYF
DNA: TGTGCCAGCTCACCCGGGTTCGTAGAGACCCAGTACTTC

D: TRBD1
V: TRBV2
J: TRBJ2-3
size: .
CDR3: CASSATGGADTQYF
DNA: TGTGCCAGCAGCGCGACAGGGGGAGCCGATACGCAGTATTTT

D: TRBD1
V: TRBV7-8
J: TRBJ1-6
size: .
CDR3: CASSLTDRDSPLHF
DNA: TGTGCCAGCAGCTTAACCGACAGGGACTCACCCCTCCACTTT